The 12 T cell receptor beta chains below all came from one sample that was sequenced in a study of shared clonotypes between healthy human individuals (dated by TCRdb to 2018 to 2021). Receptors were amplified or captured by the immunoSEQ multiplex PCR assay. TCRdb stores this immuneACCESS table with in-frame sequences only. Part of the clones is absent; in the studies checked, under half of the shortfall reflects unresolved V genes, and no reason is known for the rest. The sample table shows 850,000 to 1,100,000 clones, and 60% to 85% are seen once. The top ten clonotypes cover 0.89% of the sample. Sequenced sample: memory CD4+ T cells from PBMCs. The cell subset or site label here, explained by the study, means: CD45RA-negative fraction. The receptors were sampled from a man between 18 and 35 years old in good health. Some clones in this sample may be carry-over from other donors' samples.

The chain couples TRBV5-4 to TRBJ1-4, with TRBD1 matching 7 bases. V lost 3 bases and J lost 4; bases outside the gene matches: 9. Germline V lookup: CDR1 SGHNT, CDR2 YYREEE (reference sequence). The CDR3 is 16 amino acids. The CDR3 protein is CASSSFGTDINEKLFF. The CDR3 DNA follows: TGTGCCAGCAGCTCCTTCGGGACAGACATTAATGAAAAACTGTTTTTT.

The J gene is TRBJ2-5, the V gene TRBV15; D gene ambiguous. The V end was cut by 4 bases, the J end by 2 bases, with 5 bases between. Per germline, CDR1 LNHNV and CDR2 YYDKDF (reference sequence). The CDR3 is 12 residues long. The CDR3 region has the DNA TGTGCCACCAGCAAGACTCAAGAGACCCAGTACTTC. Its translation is CATSKTQETQYF.

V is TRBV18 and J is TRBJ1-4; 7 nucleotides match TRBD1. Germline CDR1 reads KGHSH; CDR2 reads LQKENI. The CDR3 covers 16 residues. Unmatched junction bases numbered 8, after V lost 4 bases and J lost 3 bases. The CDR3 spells CASSRNRQGSNEKLFF. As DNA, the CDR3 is TGTGCCAGCTCACGAAACCGACAGGGCTCTAATGAAAAACTGTTTTTT.

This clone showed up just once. CDR3 bases: TGTGCCAGCAGTTGGGCTAACTCAATGGAAGAGACCCAGTACTTC. Amino acid sequence: CASSWANSMEETQYF. The chain recombines TRBV2 with TRBJ2-5; D unclear. This CDR3 contains 15 residues. Germline assignment: CDR1 SNHLY and CDR2 FYNNEI. The germline V and J ends were trimmed by 5 bases and 3 bases, with 16 bases remaining between them.

The CDR3 loop is CAISEQGGYGYTF. The CDR3 bases are TGTGCCATCAGTGAACAGGGAGGGTATGGCTACACCTTC. This chain uses TRBV10-3 with TRBJ1-2; perhaps TRBD1 as D (6 bases). Germline CDR1 is ENHRY and CDR2 is SYGVKD. CDR3 length: 13 residues. With 3 bases removed from V and 5 bases from J, the gap between germline ends came to 10 bases.

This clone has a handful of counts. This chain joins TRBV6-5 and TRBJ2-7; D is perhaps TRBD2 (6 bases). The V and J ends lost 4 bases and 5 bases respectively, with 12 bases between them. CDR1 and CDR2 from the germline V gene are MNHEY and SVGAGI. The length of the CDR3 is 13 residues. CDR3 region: CASSSLGSHEQYF. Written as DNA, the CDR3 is TGTGCCAGCAGTTCGCTCGGGAGCCACGAGCAGTACTTC.

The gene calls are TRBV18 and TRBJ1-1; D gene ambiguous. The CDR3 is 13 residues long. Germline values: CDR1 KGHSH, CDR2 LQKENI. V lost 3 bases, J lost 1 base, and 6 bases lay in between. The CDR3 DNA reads TGTGCCAGCTCACCCAGTTCGAACACTGAAGCTTTCTTT. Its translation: CASSPSSNTEAFF.

CDR3 loop: CASSPRQGATSNTEAFF. The CDR3 DNA reads as TGTGCCAGCAGTCCCAGACAGGGGGCTACGTCAAACACTGAAGCTTTCTTT. This sequence joins TRBV28 and TRBJ1-1, with 10 bases aligning to TRBD1. The V segment lost 5 bases and the J segment 2 bases; nucleotides outside the gene matches: 11. From germline, CDR1 is MDHEN and CDR2 SYDVKM. This CDR3 comprises 17 residues.

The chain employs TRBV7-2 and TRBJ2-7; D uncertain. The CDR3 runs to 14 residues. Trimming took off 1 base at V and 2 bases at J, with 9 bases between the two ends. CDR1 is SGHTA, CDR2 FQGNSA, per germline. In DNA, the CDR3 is TGTGCCAGCAGCTTAGGGCAGATCACCTACGAGCAGTACTTC. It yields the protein CASSLGQITYEQYF.

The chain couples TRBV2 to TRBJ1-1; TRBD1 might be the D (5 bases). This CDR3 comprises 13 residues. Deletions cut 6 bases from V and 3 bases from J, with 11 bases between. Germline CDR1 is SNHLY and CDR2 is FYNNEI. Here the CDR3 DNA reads TGTGCCAGCAGGAGGGGTCAGGACACTGAAGCTTTCTTT. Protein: CASRRGQDTEAFF.

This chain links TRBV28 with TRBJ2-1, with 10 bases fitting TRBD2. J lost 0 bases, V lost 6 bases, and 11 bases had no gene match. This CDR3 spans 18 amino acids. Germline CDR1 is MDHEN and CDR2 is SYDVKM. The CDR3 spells CASRRGASGSFSYNEQFF. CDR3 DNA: TGTGCCAGCAGAAGAGGGGCTAGCGGGAGTTTCTCCTACAATGAGCAGTTCTTC.

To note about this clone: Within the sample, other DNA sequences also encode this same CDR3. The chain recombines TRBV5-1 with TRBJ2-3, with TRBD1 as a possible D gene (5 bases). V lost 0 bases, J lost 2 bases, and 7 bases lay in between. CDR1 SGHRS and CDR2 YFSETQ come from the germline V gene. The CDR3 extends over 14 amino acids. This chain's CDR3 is CASSLGQITDTQYF. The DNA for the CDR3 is TGCGCCAGCAGCTTGGGACAGATCACAGATACGCAGTATTTT.